This T cell receptor beta chain was profiled in a study of blood T cell repertoires in COVID-19. As for the study in general: Both acute and convalescent COVID-19 samples were obtained from the United States, Italy and Spain.

The CDR3 is 14 amino acids. V was clipped by 3 bases and J by 1 base; unmatched bases: 3. Germline V lookup: CDR1 GTSNPN, CDR2 SVGIG (reference sequence). Profiling relied on immunoSEQ multiplex PCR, and the TCRdb table lists in-frame clones only, not all of them. The sample holds 200,000 to 250,000 clones, approximately 80% seen once. The receptor's source is a woman aged 80 or older with acute or convalescent COVID-19. The chain has TRBV30 and TRBJ1-1, with 9 positions matching TRBD1. Material: peripheral blood. CDR3 in amino acids: CAWRLQGANTEAFF. CDR3 coding DNA: TGTGCCTGGAGGTTACAGGGGGCGAACACTGAAGCTTTCTTT.